This is a list of T cell receptor beta chains from one sample in a study of technical replicates of blood from a few donors. Sequenced by immunoSEQ multiplex PCR; TCRdb stores in-frame clones only, minus some. Altogether some 70,000 clones are present, around nine tenths being singletons, with the ten largest covering 0.38%. The sample was T cells isolated from PBMCs. These receptors all come from a human donor in good health. Both conserved end residues are trimmed from each CDR3. Size values are once, few and many counts, or a class for expanded clones, and some rows have none.

CDR3	size	V
ASSFLAGGVHTQY	-	TRBV5-4
ASSSSGRYSDEQY	-	TRBV4-1
ASRPDRGSYEQY	-	TRBV28
ASSLGYVGTEAF	-	TRBV13
ASSKTGGAGTSPYNEQF	-	TRBV28
ASSQEWGTSGGAYEQY	-	TRBV4-2
ASSSGTGSYEQY	-	TRBV5-1
ARVKVAGGPPHEQY	-	TRBV2
ASSFASVSYEQY	-	TRBV27
ASSRSYSEAF	-	TRBV6-5
ASSPGGIWTYEQY	-	TRBV28
ASSHSLGVAGGGRHEQF	-	TRBV4-1
ASSYSIYSVVAEQF	-	TRBV6-5
SVLFGQGNEQF	once	TRBV29-1
ASSFGGGITGELF	once	TRBV5-1
ASRRDPNNEQF	-	TRBV7-3
SVEGGAQGYEQY	-	TRBV29-1
ASSLGLAGTDTQY	-	TRBV5-1
ASTPVNANTGELF	-	TRBV7-2
ASSQGSYEQY	-	TRBV4-2
ASRDSSYEQY	-	TRBV5-1
ASSLGGRPSYEQY	-	TRBV7-2
ASSGGGYYEQY	once	TRBV2
AWSVGGTEAF	-	TRBV30
ASMVGQREAF	-	TRBV7-9
ASSYGTGSGNTIY	-	TRBV6-5
ASSQVVGSGRGRQPQH	-	TRBV4-1
ASSLALGDEQY	-	TRBV5-1
AISGDRGNTEAF	-	TRBV10-3
ASSPLRERSTDTQY	-	TRBV7-2
ASSLVGTGYEQY	-	TRBV7-9
ASSLGPSQETQY	-	TRBV5-5
ASSLGRNTEAF	-	TRBV5-4
ASSLKLAGAADTQY	-	TRBV7-3
AWSTYRGTNEKLF	-	TRBV30
ASSIAPGRSGANVLT	-	TRBV19
ASSLGGDTSYGYT	-	TRBV5-5
ASSWGQQNQPQH	-	TRBV11-2
ASSPRGIALETQY	-	TRBV11-2
ASSRGYEQY	-	TRBV6-1
ASSLAGTNYGYT	-	TRBV7-2
ASSFKTDAGELF	-	TRBV4-3
ASSVLQGNEFGETQY	-	TRBV2
AWRRENTEAF	-	TRBV30
SVGGLGSTEAF	-	TRBV29-1
ASSVGRRTEAF	few	TRBV13
ASSQGGGHGELF	-	TRBV4-1
ASSLESQPQH	once	TRBV11-2
ATRAGASSGELF	-	TRBV15
ASSVVEGYTEAF	-	TRBV9